These 30 T cell receptor beta chains were all obtained from the same sample, sequenced in a study of blood T cell repertoires in COVID-19. TCRdb's table, derived via immunoSEQ multiplex PCR, lists solely in-frame clones and lacks some. The table includes 140,000 or so clones, about 87% detected once. The sample comprised peripheral blood. These receptors came from a human donor in a cohort sampled during active COVID-19.

The genes are TRBV19 and TRBJ2-7; TRBD2 agrees at 7 bases. The CDR3 runs to 13 residues. With V trimmed by 4 bases and J by 3 bases, 3 bases remained unmatched. Germline values: CDR1 LNHDA, CDR2 SQIVND (reference sequence). CDR3 in amino acids: CASSKRDFYEQYF. In DNA, the CDR3 is TGTGCCAGTAGTAAGCGGGACTTCTACGAGCAGTACTTC.

This chain joins TRBV18 and TRBJ2-1; 7 positions agree with TRBD1. Germline V lookup: CDR1 KGHSH, CDR2 LQKENI. This CDR3 is built from 15 residues. J gave up 2 bases and V 2 bases, and 3 bases lay outside the gene matches. The CDR3 DNA reads as TGTGCCAGCTCACCATCCACAGGGGCCTACAATGAGCAGTTCTTC. Its translation is CASSPSTGAYNEQFF.

This chain connects TRBV5-1 to TRBJ2-7, with 11 bases fitting TRBD1. Germline V CDR1 and CDR2: SGHRS, YFSETQ. With 7 bases clipped from V and 5 bases from J, the junction kept 8 bases outside the gene matches. The CDR3 is 14 amino acids. The DNA for the CDR3 is TGCGCCAGCTATCCCGGACAGGGGGCCGACGAGCAGTACTTC. Its protein is CASYPGQGADEQYF.

V usage is TRBV4-1 and J usage is TRBJ2-5; possibly TRBD2 for D (6 bases). CDR3 length: 13 residues. Germline assignment: CDR1 MGHRA and CDR2 YSYEKL. V was clipped by 3 bases and J by 5 bases, with 10 bases between them. CDR3 in amino acids: CASSQMGRETQYF. The CDR3 DNA reads TGCGCCAGCAGCCAGATGGGGAGGGAGACCCAGTACTTC.

The chain joins TRBV2 to TRBJ2-7, with D maybe TRBD1 (5 bases). Germline CDR1 and CDR2: SNHLY and FYNNEI. V gave up 4 bases and J gave up 6 bases, with 16 bases separating them. This CDR3 spans 14 amino acids. CDR3 in DNA: TGTGCCAGCAGTGTAGGGGCAGGCAAAATCGAGCAGTACTTC. It yields the protein CASSVGAGKIEQYF.

The V gene is TRBV11-2, the J gene TRBJ1-4; 9 bases are shared with TRBD1. V lost 5 bases and J lost 8; bases outside the gene matches: 9. The CDR3 runs 15 residues. The germline V gene encodes CDR1 SGHAT and CDR2 FQNNGV. CDR3 protein: CASSNSGQGVEKLFF. The DNA for the CDR3 is TGTGCCAGCAGCAATTCGGGACAGGGAGTGGAAAAACTGTTTTTT.

The chain uses TRBV6-5 and TRBJ2-2, with TRBD1 as a possible D gene (5 bases). From germline, CDR1 is MNHEY and CDR2 SVGAGI. The V and J ends lost 4 bases and 6 bases respectively, with 9 bases between them. The CDR3 runs 13 residues. This CDR3 is CASSFRDPGELFF. The CDR3 DNA is TGTGCCAGCAGTTTCAGGGATCCCGGGGAGCTGTTTTTT.

In this sample, this clone turned up once. The chain joins TRBV19 to TRBJ2-2; 7 bases fit TRBD1. Trimming took 8 bases from V and 1 from J; bases not matched to a gene: 4. Germline CDR1 is LNHDA and CDR2 is SQIVND (reference sequence). The CDR3 has 14 residues. The CDR3 protein is CASRRDRNTGELFF. The CDR3 coding sequence is TGTGCCAGTCGCCGGGACAGGAACACCGGGGAGCTGTTTTTT.

This clone has only one observation. The chain employs TRBV19 and TRBJ2-5; 11 nucleotides match TRBD2. The CDR3 has 15 residues. Germline V CDR1 and CDR2: LNHDA, SQIVND (reference sequence). J was trimmed by 3 bases and V by 9 bases; bases with no gene match: 9. Here the CDR3 DNA reads TGTGCCAGCACTCTTAGCGGGGGGGCCAAAGAGACCCAGTACTTC. It is translated as CASTLSGGAKETQYF. The full variable domain, with the rest looked up from reference TRBV19 and TRBJ2-5, is DGGITQSPKYLFRKEGQNVTLSCEQNLNHDAMYWYRQDPGQGLRLIYYSQIVNDFQKGDIAEGYSVSREKKESFPLTVTSAQKNPTAFYLCASTLSGGAKETQYFGPGTRLLVL.

Only one count was recorded for this clone. The gene calls are TRBV28 and TRBJ1-5, with TRBD1 matching 9 bases. The V and J ends lost 3 bases and 2 bases, in that order; junction bases with no gene match: 5. Per the germline V gene, CDR1 is MDHEN and CDR2 is SYDVKM. This CDR3 contains 16 residues. The CDR3 reads CASSLFRTGGNQPQHF. CDR3 DNA sequence: TGTGCCAGCAGTTTGTTCCGGACAGGGGGCAATCAGCCCCAGCATTTT.

The rearrangement uses TRBV5-1 and TRBJ1-2; D remains ambiguous. Germline-derived CDR1 and CDR2 are SGHRS and YFSETQ. The V gene lost 4 bases and the J gene lost 4 bases, with 11 bases spanning the gap. The CDR3 is 13 amino acids. The CDR3 DNA follows: TGCGCCAGCAGCGTCAAAGGCGGCTATGGCTACACCTTC. It translates to CASSVKGGYGYTF. The variable domain in full, completed from reference TRBV5-1 and TRBJ1-2, reads KAGVTQTPRYLIKTRGQQVTLSCSPISGHRSVSWYQQTPGQGLQFLFEYFSETQRNKGNFPGRFSGRQFSNSRSEMNVSTLELGDSALYLCASSVKGGYGYTFGSGTRLTVV.

The chain couples TRBV3-1 (or the pseudogene TRBV3-2) to TRBJ2-1; 9 positions match TRBD2. CDR3 length equals 16 residues. V was clipped by 1 base and J by 7 bases; unmatched bases: 8. From germline, CDR1 is LGHDT and CDR2 YNNKEL (reference sequence). CDR3 sequence (DNA): TGTGCCAGCAGCCAAGGGGCGGGAGGGCCTCGAAATGAGCAGTTCTTC. Residues: CASSQGAGGPRNEQFF.

The rearrangement uses TRBV6-5 and TRBJ2-1; 7 bases are shared with TRBD2. V lost 8 bases and J lost 4; bases outside the gene matches: 8. Germline-derived CDR1 and CDR2 are MNHEY and SVGAGI. There are 14 residues in the CDR3. As DNA, the CDR3 is TGTGCCAGCGGGACCCGCGGGGGATACAATGAGCAGTTCTTC. This gives the protein CASGTRGGYNEQFF.

V is TRBV4-2 and J is TRBJ2-5; 10 positions match TRBD2. Trimming at V came to 1 base and at J to 5 bases, leaving 7 bases not matched to a gene. The length of the CDR3 is 16 residues. In germline, CDR1 is LGHNA, CDR2 YNFKEQ. CDR3 nucleotide sequence: TGTGCCAGCAGCCAAGCAACTAGCGGGGAGGGGGAGACCCAGTACTTC. Translating it yields CASSQATSGEGETQYF.

The chain couples TRBV25-1 to TRBJ2-3, with a weak D call TRBD2 (7 bases). This CDR3 has 17 residues. In germline, CDR1 is MGHDK, CDR2 SYGVNS. The V gene lost 9 bases and the J gene lost 0 bases, with 22 bases spanning the gap. CDR3: CASPGGRGFHSTDTQYF. The CDR3 DNA is TGTGCCAGTCCCGGGGGGCGGGGGTTCCATAGCACAGATACGCAGTATTTT. Looking up the rest from reference TRBV25-1 and TRBJ2-3 gives the full variable domain: EADIYQTPRYLVIGTGKKITLECSQTMGHDKMYWYQQDPGMELHLIHYSYGVNSTEKGDLSSESTVSRIRTEHFPLTLESARPSHTSQYLCASPGGRGFHSTDTQYFGPGTRLTVL.

This clone came up a few times. This chain links TRBV7-2 with TRBJ2-6, with D perhaps matching TRBD2 (6 bases). Germline assignment: CDR1 SGHTA and CDR2 FQGNSA. V lost 5 bases and J 2 bases, leaving 10 bases between the germline ends. There are 15 residues in the CDR3. For the CDR3, the DNA is TGTGCCAGCAGCCACTCGGGGGCTGGGGCCAACGTCCTGACTTTC. Translating gives CASSHSGAGANVLTF.

The gene calls are TRBV10-3 and TRBJ2-5; a possible D gene is TRBD2 (7 bases). The V and J ends lost 3 bases and 4 bases respectively, with 9 bases between them. The germline V gene has CDR1 ENHRY and CDR2 SYGVKD. The CDR3 loop spans 13 amino acids. The CDR3 region is CAISERGGETQYF. The CDR3 nucleotides are TGTGCCATCAGTGAAAGGGGGGGAGAGACCCAGTACTTC.

This clone has a handful of counts. This chain uses TRBV6-5 with TRBJ1-1; D not certain. The germline CDR1 and CDR2 sequences are MNHEY and SVGAGI. Trimming took off 6 bases at V and 1 base at J, with 12 bases between the two ends. This CDR3 region has 14 residues. CDR3: CASRPLTRNTEAFF. DNA for the CDR3: TGTGCCAGCAGACCCCTTACAAGGAACACTGAAGCTTTCTTT.

The chain has TRBV10-3 and TRBJ2-3, with D maybe TRBD2 (6 bases). The CDR3 is made up of 13 amino acids. The V gene's germline CDR1 is ENHRY and CDR2 SYGVKD. V was shortened by 7 bases and J by 5 bases, with 13 bases between the two germline ends. The CDR3 nucleotides are TGTGCCATCAAGAGGTCGGGGGAAGATACGCAGTATTTT. Its protein is CAIKRSGEDTQYF.

The rearrangement uses TRBV19 and TRBJ1-5; D remains unclear. Trimming removed 4 bases from V and 6 bases from J, with 13 bases in between. This CDR3 has 14 amino acids. The germline V gene encodes CDR1 LNHDA and CDR2 SQIVND (reference sequence). CDR3 in amino acids: CASSNREGSQPQHF. The CDR3 region has the DNA TGTGCCAGTAGTAACCGGGAAGGAAGTCAGCCCCAGCATTTT.

The V and J genes are TRBV5-1 and TRBJ2-7; TRBD1 aligns across 9 bases. The CDR3 covers 14 residues. With V trimmed by 5 bases and J by 3 bases, 6 bases remained unmatched. Germline loops: CDR1 SGHRS, CDR2 YFSETQ. CDR3 loop: CASRRGQGDYEQYF. The CDR3 coding sequence is TGCGCCAGCAGGAGGGGACAGGGTGACTACGAGCAGTACTTC.

V is TRBV5-1 and J is TRBJ2-7; 7 nucleotides agree with TRBD1. The CDR3 runs to 14 residues. Germline-derived CDR1 and CDR2 are SGHRS and YFSETQ. Trimming removed 0 bases from V and 2 bases from J; junction bases left unmatched: 2. CDR3 coding DNA: TGCGCCAGCAGCTTGGACAGGGGTACCTACGAGCAGTACTTC. Residues: CASSLDRGTYEQYF.

The genes are TRBV7-6 and TRBJ2-3; 9 bases are shared with TRBD2. The CDR3 has 16 residues. The germline V gene has CDR1 SGHVS and CDR2 FNYEAQ. The V and J ends lost 1 base and 6 bases, in that order; junction bases with no gene match: 8. CDR3 in amino acids: CASSLGQRGAGDTQYF. The CDR3 nucleotides read TGTGCCAGCAGCTTAGGCCAGCGGGGGGCGGGGGATACGCAGTATTTT.

The chain carries TRBV6-5 and TRBJ1-5; 7 nucleotides align to TRBD1. The CDR3 extends over 14 amino acids. V lost 6 bases, J lost 3 bases, and 5 bases stayed unmatched. CDR1 and CDR2 (germline): MNHEY, SVGAGI. CDR3 nucleotides: TGTGCCAGCAGCCTGACAGGGATCAATCAGCCCCAGCATTTT. Protein sequence: CASSLTGINQPQHF.

The CDR3 is CASSLETGMGEKLFF. DNA for the CDR3: TGTGCCAGCAGCTTGGAAACAGGGATGGGCGAAAAACTGTTTTTT. V gene TRBV5-8 combines with J gene TRBJ1-4, with D tentatively TRBD1 (6 bases). The CDR3 loop spans 15 amino acids. V lost 0 bases and J 8 bases, leaving 14 bases between the germline ends. Germline V gives CDR1 SGHTS, CDR2 YDEGEE.

This clone was picked up one time. J is TRBJ2-4 and V is TRBV5-1; TRBD2 aligns across 12 bases. CDR3 length equals 15 residues. V gave up 4 bases and J gave up 4 bases; unmatched junction bases: 3. CDR1 and CDR2 (germline): SGHRS, YFSETQ. The CDR3 DNA follows: TGCGCCAGCAGCCGTACTAGCGGGGGGAAAAACATTCAGTACTTC. Translated, it gives CASSRTSGGKNIQYF.

The CDR3 sequence is CAWRIQGLNTEAFF. The CDR3 DNA is TGTGCCTGGCGAATTCAGGGGCTGAACACTGAAGCTTTCTTT. The chain has TRBV30 and TRBJ1-1, with D possibly being TRBD1 (6 bases). Germline CDR1 is GTSNPN and CDR2 is SVGIG (reference sequence). This CDR3 comprises 14 residues. V gave up 5 bases and J gave up 0 bases, with 13 bases separating them.

This sequence joins TRBV10-2 and TRBJ2-1; D might be TRBD2 (5 bases). V was clipped by 2 bases and J by 2 bases, with 10 bases between them. There are 15 residues in the CDR3. Germline V CDR1 and CDR2: WSHSY, SAAADI. The CDR3 reads CASSEASRTYNEQFF. The CDR3 region has the DNA TGCGCCAGCAGTGAGGCTAGCCGGACCTACAATGAGCAGTTCTTC.

The V and J genes are TRBV5-1 and TRBJ2-5; TRBD1 matches at 9 bases. CDR1 SGHRS and CDR2 YFSETQ come from the germline V gene. Trimming took 4 bases from V and 4 from J; bases not matched to a gene: 8. This CDR3 contains 15 residues. Here the CDR3 reads CASSQGQGGSETQYF. The CDR3 DNA sequence: TGCGCCAGCAGCCAGGGACAGGGTGGGTCAGAGACCCAGTACTTC.

This clone appeared once. The rearrangement uses TRBV7-9 and TRBJ2-1, with 14 bases aligning to TRBD2. V gave up 4 bases and J gave up 16 bases; unmatched junction bases: 9. The germline gives CDR1 SEHNR, CDR2 FQNEAQ (reference sequence). This CDR3 is 14 amino acids long. The CDR3, as DNA: TGTGCCAGCAGCTCCATGACTAGCGGGAGGGCCACATTCTTC. This translates into CASSSMTSGRATFF.